These 8 T cell receptor beta chains were all obtained from the same sample, sequenced in a study of control samples from healthy donors and cancer patients. TCRdb keeps only in-frame clones here, not all; method: immunoSEQ multiplex PCR. The data hold 85,000 to 90,000 clones, with about 89% observed a single time. The sequenced sample consisted of blood. The receptors originated from a man aged 30 to 39 in good health.

V and J are TRBV6-5 and TRBJ2-7; D may be TRBD1 (5 bases). Trimming removed 6 bases at V and 1 base at J, with 13 bases between. From germline, CDR1 is MNHEY and CDR2 SVGAGI. The CDR3 runs 14 residues. The DNA of the CDR3 is TGTGCCAGCAGCCCCGGACAAAGTTCCTACGAGCAGTACTTC. Protein: CASSPGQSSYEQYF.

In its sample, this clone was seen once. The rearrangement joins TRBV5-1 to TRBJ1-3, with D possibly matching TRBD1 (6 bases). The CDR3 runs 16 residues. V lost 0 bases, J lost 0 bases, and 10 bases lay in between. Germline assignment: CDR1 SGHRS and CDR2 YFSETQ. CDR3 loop: CASSLEGGLSGNTIYF. For the CDR3, the DNA is TGCGCCAGCAGCTTGGAAGGGGGGCTCTCTGGAAACACCATATATTTT.

V is TRBV12-3 or TRBV12-4 and J is TRBJ2-3, with no clear D. The length of the CDR3 is 12 residues. V was cut by 5 bases and J by 2 bases, with 5 bases left in between. The CDR3 region is CASSVYTDTQYF. The CDR3 DNA sequence: TGTGCCAGCAGTGTCTACACAGATACGCAGTATTTT.

V gene TRBV3-1 (or the pseudogene TRBV3-2) combines with J gene TRBJ2-1; 15 nucleotides agree with TRBD2. This CDR3 contains 18 residues. Trimming at V came to 3 bases and at J to 7 bases, leaving 10 bases not matched to a gene. CDR1 is LGHDT and CDR2 is YNNKEL in the germline V gene (reference sequence). The CDR3 region is CASSHRPWTSGGANEQFF. The CDR3 nucleotides are TGTGCCAGCAGCCACCGACCCTGGACTAGCGGGGGGGCTAATGAGCAGTTCTTC.

This rearrangement joins TRBV5-1 to TRBJ2-4; D is ambiguous. The germline V and J ends were trimmed by 2 bases and 4 bases, with 13 bases remaining between them. The CDR3 spans 15 residues. CDR1 and CDR2 from the germline V gene are SGHRS and YFSETQ. CDR3 in amino acids: CASSLSSELKNIQYF. The CDR3 nucleotides are TGCGCCAGCAGCTTATCGTCAGAACTAAAAAACATTCAGTACTTC.

CDR3 sequence (DNA): TGCAGCGCCATCCAGACAGCTACCTATTATGGCTACACCTTC. Residues: CSAIQTATYYGYTF. The rearrangement joins TRBV29-1 to TRBJ1-2, with D maybe TRBD1 (5 bases). The CDR3 is made up of 14 amino acids. Trimming cost V 7 bases and J 5 bases, with 20 bases left between them. Germline lookup yields CDR1 SQVTM and CDR2 ANQGSEA.

This chain links TRBV24-1 with TRBJ2-2; the match to TRBD1 covers 9 bases. V was pared by 2 bases and J by 7 bases, with 7 bases of the junction left unmatched. The CDR3 has 16 residues. The germline CDR1 and CDR2 sequences are KGHDR and SFDVKD. CDR3 DNA: TGTGCCACCAGTGATTCGACGGGACAGGGCTTCGGGGAGCTGTTTTTT. Its translation: CATSDSTGQGFGELFF.

This chain joins TRBV24-1 and TRBJ1-2; D is undetermined. Germline V gene data show CDR1 as KGHDR and CDR2 as SFDVKD. Trimming removed 4 bases at V and 2 bases at J, with 7 bases between. The CDR3 is 13 residues long. The CDR3 sequence is CATSEGPNYGYTF. The CDR3 nucleotides read TGTGCCACCAGTGAAGGACCCAACTATGGCTACACCTTC.